This T cell receptor (beta chain) was retrieved from a study of control samples from healthy donors and cancer patients. The CDR3 totals 14 residues. Trimming cost V 0 bases and J 8 bases, with 14 bases left between them. Germline assignment: CDR1 SGHRS and CDR2 YFSETQ. Generated by immunoSEQ multiplex PCR, the TCRdb table keeps only in-frame clones and is missing some. The data contain some 100,000 clones, approximately 86% of them singletons. This TCR derives from a woman in her forties or fifties in good health. The chain uses TRBV5-1 and TRBJ1-2, with a weak D call TRBD1 (6 bases). The specimen was blood. Here the CDR3 DNA reads TGCGCCAGCAGCTTGGCCGGGACACTTGGCGGCTACACCTTC. This encodes CASSLAGTLGGYTF.